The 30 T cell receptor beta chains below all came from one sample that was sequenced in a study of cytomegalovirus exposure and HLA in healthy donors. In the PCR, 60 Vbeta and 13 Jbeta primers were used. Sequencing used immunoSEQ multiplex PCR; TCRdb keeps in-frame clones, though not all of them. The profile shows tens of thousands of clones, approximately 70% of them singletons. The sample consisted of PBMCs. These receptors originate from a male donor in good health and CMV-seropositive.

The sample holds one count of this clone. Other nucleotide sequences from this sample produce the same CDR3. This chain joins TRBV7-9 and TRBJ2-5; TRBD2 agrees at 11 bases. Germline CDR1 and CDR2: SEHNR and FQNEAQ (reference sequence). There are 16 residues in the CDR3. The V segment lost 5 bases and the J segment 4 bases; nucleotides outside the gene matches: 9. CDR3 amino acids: CASSESGLAVRETQYF. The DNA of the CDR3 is TGTGCCAGCAGCGAATCGGGACTAGCGGTTCGAGAGACCCAGTACTTC. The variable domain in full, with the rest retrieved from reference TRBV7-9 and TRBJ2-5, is DTGVSQNPRHKITKRGQNVTFRCDPISEHNRLYWYRQTLGQGPEFLTYFQNEAQLEKSRLLSDRFSAERPKGSFSTLEIQRTEQGDSAMYLCASSESGLAVRETQYFGPGTRLLVL.

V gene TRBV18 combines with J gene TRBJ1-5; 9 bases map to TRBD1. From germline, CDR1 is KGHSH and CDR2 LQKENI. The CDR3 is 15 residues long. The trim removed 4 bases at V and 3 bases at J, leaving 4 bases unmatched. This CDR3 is CASSRTGDLNQPQHF. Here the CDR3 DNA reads TGTGCCAGCTCACGGACAGGGGATCTCAATCAGCCCCAGCATTTT.

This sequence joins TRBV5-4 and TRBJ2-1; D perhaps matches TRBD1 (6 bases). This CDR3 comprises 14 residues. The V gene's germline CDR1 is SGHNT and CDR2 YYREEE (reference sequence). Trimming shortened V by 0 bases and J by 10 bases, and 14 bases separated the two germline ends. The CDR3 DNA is TGTGCCAGCAGCTTGGTCACGACAGGAGACGAGCAGTTCTTC. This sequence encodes CASSLVTTGDEQFF.

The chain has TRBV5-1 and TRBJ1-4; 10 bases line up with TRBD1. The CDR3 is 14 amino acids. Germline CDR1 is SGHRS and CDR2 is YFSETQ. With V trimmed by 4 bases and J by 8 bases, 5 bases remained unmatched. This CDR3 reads CASSLGQGTEKLFF. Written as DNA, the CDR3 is TGCGCCAGCAGCCTGGGACAGGGGACCGAAAAACTGTTTTTT.

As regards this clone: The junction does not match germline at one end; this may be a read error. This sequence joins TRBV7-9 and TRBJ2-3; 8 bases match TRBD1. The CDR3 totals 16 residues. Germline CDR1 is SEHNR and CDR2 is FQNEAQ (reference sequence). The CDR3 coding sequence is TGTTCCAGCAGCTTAGTAGGCAGGGGGCTCTCGGATACGCAGTATTTT. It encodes CSSSLVGRGLSDTQYF.

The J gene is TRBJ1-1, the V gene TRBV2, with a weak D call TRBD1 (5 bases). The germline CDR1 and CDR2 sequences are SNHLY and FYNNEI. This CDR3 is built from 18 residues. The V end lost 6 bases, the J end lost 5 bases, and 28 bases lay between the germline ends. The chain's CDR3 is CASSQASISGNRRTEAFF. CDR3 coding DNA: TGTGCCAGCAGCCAGGCGAGCATCTCAGGGAATCGACGAACTGAAGCTTTCTTT. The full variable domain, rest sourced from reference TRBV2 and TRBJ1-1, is EPEVTQTPSHQVTQMGQEVILRCVPISNHLYFYWYRQILGQKVEFLVSFYNNEISEKSEIFDDQFSVERPDGSNFTLKIRSTKLEDSAMYFCASSQASISGNRRTEAFFGQGTRLTVV.

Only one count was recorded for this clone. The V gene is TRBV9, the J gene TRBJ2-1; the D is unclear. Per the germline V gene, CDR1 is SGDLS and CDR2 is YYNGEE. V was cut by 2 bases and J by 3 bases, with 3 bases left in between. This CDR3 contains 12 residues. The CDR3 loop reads CASSVNYNEQFF. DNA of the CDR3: TGTGCCAGCAGCGTCAACTACAATGAGCAGTTCTTC.

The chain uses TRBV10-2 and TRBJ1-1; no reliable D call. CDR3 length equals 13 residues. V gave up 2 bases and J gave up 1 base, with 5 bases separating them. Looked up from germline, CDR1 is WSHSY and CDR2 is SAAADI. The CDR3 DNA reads TGCGCCAGCAGTGAGGTCGGGAACACTGAAGCTTTCTTT. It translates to CASSEVGNTEAFF.

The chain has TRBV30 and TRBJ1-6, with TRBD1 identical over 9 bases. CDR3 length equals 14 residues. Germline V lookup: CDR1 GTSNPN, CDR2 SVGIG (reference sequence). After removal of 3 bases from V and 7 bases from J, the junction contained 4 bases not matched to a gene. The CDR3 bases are TGTGCCTGGAGAGGGACAGGGAAAAATTCACCCCTCCACTTT. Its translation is CAWRGTGKNSPLHF.

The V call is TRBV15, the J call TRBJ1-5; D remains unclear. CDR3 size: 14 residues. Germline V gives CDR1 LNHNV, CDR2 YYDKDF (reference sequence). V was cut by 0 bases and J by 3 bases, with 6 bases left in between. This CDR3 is CATSRDGLNQPQHF. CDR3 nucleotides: TGTGCCACCAGCAGAGATGGCCTCAATCAGCCCCAGCATTTT.

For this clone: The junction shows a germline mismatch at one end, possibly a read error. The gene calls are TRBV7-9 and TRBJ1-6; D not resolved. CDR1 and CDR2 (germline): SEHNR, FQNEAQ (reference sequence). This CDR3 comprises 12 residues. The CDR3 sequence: CSSSLVGETLHF. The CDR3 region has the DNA TGTTCCAGCAGCTTAGTGGGAGAGACCCTCCACTTT.

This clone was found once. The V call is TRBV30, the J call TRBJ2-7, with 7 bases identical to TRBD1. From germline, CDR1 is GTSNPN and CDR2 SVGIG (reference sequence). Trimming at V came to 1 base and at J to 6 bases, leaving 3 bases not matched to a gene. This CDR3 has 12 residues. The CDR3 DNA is TGTGCCTGGAGTGCGACAGGGAGCGAGCAGTACTTC. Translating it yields CAWSATGSEQYF.

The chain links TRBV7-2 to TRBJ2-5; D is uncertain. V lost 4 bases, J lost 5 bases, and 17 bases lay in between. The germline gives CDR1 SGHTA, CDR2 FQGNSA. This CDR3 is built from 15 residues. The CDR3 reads CASSSQRIVRETQYF. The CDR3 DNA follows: TGTGCCAGCAGCTCCCAAAGAATAGTTCGGGAGACCCAGTACTTC. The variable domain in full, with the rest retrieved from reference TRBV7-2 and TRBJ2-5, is GAGVSQSPSNKVTEKGKDVELRCDPISGHTALYWYRQSLGQGLEFLIYFQGNSAPDKSGLPSDRFSAERTGGSVSTLTIQRTQQEDSAVYLCASSSQRIVRETQYFGPGTRLLVL.

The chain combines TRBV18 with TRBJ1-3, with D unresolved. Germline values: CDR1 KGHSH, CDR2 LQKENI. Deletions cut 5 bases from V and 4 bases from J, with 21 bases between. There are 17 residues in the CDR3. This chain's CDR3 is CASSAYHSDPEGNTIYF. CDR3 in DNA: TGTGCCAGCTCAGCTTATCACTCCGACCCGGAGGGAAACACCATATATTTT.

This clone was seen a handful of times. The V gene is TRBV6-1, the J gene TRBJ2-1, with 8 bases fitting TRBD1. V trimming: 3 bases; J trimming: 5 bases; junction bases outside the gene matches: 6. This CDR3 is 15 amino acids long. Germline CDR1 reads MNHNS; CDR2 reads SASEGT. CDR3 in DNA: TGTGCCAGCAGTGACCAGGGGGCGAAGAACAATGAGCAGTTCTTC. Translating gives CASSDQGAKNNEQFF.

This CDR3 is CASSIQGIANTEAFF. As DNA, the CDR3 is TGTGCCAGTAGTATACAGGGGATCGCGAACACTGAAGCTTTCTTT. The chain joins TRBV19 to TRBJ1-1; maybe TRBD1 (6 bases). Germline CDR1 and CDR2: LNHDA and SQIVND (reference sequence). Trimming removed 2 bases at V and 1 base at J, with 11 bases between. The CDR3 extends over 15 amino acids.

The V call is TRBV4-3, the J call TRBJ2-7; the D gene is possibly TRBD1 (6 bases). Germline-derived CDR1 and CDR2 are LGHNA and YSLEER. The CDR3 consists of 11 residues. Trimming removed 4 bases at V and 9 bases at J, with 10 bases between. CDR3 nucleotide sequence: TGCGCCAGCAGCCTAGGACAGCTGCAGTACTTC. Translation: CASSLGQLQYF.

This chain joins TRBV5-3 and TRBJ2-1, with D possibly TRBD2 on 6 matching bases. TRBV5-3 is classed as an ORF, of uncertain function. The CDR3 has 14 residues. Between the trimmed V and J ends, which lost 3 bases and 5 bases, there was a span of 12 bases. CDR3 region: CARSSTSTHNEQFF. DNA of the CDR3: TGTGCCAGAAGCTCGACTAGTACCCACAATGAGCAGTTCTTC.

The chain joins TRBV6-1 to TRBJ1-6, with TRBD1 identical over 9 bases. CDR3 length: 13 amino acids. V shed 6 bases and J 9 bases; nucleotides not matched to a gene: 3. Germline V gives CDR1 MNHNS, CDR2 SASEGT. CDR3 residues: CASRGQGSSPLHF. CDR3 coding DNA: TGTGCCAGCAGGGGACAGGGATCTTCACCCCTCCACTTT.

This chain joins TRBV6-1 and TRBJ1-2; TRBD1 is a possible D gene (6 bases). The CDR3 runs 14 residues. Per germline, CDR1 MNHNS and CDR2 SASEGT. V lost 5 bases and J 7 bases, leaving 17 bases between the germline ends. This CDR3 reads CASSYTGPRGGYTF. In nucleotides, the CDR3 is TGTGCCAGCAGTTATACAGGGCCCCGCGGTGGCTACACCTTC.

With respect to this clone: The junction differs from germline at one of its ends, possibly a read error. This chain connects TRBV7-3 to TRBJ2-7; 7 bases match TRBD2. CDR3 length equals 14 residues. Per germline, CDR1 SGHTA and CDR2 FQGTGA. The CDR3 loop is CASSSSGISYGQYF. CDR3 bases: TGTGCCAGCAGCTCTAGCGGAATCTCCTACGGGCAGTACTTC. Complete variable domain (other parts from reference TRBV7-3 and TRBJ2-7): GAGVSQTPSNKVTEKGKYVELRCDPISGHTALYWYRQSLGQGPEFLIYFQGTGAADDSGLPNDRFFAVRPEGSVSTLKIQRTERGDSAVYLCASSSSGISYGQYFGPGTRLTVT.

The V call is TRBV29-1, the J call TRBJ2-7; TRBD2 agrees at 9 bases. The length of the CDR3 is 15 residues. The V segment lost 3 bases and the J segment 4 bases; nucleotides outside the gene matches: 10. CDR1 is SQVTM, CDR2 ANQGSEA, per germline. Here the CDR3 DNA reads TGCAGCGTTGAGTTTGTGGGGACTAGCAGGTACGAGCAGTACTTC. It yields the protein CSVEFVGTSRYEQYF.

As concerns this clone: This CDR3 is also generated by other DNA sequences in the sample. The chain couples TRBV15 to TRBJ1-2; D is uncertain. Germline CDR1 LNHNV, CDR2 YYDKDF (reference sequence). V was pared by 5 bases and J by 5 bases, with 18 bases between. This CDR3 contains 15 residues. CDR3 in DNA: TGTGCCACCAGCCGGGATCGGGGAAGAGGGTATGGCTACACCTTC. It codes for CATSRDRGRGYGYTF.

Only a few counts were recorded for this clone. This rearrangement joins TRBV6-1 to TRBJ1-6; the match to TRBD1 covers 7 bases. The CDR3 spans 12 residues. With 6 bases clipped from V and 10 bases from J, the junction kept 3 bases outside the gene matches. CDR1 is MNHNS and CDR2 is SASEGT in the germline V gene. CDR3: CASSRDSSPLHF. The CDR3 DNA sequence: TGTGCCAGCAGCCGGGACAGCTCACCCCTCCACTTT.

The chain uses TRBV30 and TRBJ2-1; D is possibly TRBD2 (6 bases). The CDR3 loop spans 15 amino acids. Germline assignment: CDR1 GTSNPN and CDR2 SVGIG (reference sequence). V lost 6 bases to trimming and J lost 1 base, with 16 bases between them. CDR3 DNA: TGTGCCTGTCAAAGGTGGGGGGTTTCCTACAATGAGCAGTTCTTC. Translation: CACQRWGVSYNEQFF.

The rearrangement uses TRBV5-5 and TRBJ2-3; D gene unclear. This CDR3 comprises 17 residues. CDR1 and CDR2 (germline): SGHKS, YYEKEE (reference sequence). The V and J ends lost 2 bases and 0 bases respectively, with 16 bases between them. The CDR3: CASSFKYEPLSTDTQYF. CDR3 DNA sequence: TGTGCCAGCAGCTTTAAATACGAGCCCCTTAGCACAGATACGCAGTATTTT.

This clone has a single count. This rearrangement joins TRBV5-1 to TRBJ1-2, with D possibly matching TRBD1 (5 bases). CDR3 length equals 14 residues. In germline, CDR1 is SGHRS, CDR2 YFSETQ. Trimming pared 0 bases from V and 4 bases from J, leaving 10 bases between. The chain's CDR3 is CASSLERGAYGYTF. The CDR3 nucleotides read TGCGCCAGCAGCTTGGAAAGGGGTGCCTATGGCTACACCTTC. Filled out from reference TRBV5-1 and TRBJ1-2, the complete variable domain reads KAGVTQTPRYLIKTRGQQVTLSCSPISGHRSVSWYQQTPGQGLQFLFEYFSETQRNKGNFPGRFSGRQFSNSRSEMNVSTLELGDSALYLCASSLERGAYGYTFGSGTRLTVV.

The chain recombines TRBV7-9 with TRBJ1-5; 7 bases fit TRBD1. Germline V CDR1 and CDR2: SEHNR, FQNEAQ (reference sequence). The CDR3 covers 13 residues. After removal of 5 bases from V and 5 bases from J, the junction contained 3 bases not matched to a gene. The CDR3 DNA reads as TGTGCCAGCAGCATTACAGGGGATCAGCCCCAGCATTTT. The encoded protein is CASSITGDQPQHF. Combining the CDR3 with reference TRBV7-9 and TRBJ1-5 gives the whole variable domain DTGVSQNPRHKITKRGQNVTFRCDPISEHNRLYWYRQTLGQGPEFLTYFQNEAQLEKSRLLSDRFSAERPKGSFSTLEIQRTEQGDSAMYLCASSITGDQPQHFGDGTRLSIL.

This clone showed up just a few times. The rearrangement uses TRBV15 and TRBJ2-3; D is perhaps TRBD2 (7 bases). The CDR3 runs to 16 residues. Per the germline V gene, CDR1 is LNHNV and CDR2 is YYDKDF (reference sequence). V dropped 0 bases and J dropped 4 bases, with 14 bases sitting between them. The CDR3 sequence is CATSRDLGGRADTQYF. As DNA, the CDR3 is TGTGCCACCAGCAGAGATCTGGGGGGGCGGGCAGATACGCAGTATTTT.

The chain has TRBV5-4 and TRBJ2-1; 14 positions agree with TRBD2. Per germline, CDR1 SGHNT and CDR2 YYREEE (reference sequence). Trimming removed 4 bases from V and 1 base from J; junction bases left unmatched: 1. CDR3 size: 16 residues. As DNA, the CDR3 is TGTGCCAGCAGCCGACTAGCGGGGGGGTCCTACAATGAGCAGTTCTTC. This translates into CASSRLAGGSYNEQFF.